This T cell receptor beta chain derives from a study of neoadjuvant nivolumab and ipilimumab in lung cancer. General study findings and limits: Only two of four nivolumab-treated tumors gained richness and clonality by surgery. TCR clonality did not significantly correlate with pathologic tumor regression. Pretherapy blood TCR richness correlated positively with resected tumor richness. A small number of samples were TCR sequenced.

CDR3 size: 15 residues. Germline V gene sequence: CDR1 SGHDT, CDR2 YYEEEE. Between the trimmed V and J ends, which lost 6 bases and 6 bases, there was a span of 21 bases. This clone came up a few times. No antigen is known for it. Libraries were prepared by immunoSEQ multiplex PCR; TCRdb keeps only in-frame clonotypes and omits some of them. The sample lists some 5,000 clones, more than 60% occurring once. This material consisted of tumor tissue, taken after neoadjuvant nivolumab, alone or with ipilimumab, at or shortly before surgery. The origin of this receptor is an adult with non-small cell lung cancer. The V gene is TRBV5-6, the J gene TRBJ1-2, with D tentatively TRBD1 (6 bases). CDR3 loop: CASTFTGLDHDGYTF. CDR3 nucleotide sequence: TGTGCCAGCACCTTTACAGGGTTAGACCACGATGGCTACACCTTC.